This TCR beta chain emerged from a study of cytomegalovirus exposure and HLA in healthy donors. Study-level background: Most genotyped donors, 81% of about 360, had Caucasian-associated genetic ancestry.

In the PCR, 60 Vbeta and 13 Jbeta primers were used. Using immunoSEQ multiplex PCR, the repertoire was profiled, and TCRdb retains in-frame clones only, with some absent. This sample has about 200,000 clones, with approximately 83% found just once. The CDR3 spans 14 residues. Between the trimmed V and J ends, which lost 4 bases and 1 base, there was a span of 10 bases. In germline, CDR1 is KGHSH, CDR2 LQKENI. The sequencing sample was made of PBMCs. This clonotype originated in a girl aged 10-17 years in good health and CMV-seronegative. The chain combines TRBV18 with TRBJ1-1; a possible D gene is TRBD1 (6 bases). The CDR3 spells CASSRRDKNTEAFF. As DNA, the CDR3 is TGTGCCAGCTCACGCCGGGACAAGAACACTGAAGCTTTCTTT.